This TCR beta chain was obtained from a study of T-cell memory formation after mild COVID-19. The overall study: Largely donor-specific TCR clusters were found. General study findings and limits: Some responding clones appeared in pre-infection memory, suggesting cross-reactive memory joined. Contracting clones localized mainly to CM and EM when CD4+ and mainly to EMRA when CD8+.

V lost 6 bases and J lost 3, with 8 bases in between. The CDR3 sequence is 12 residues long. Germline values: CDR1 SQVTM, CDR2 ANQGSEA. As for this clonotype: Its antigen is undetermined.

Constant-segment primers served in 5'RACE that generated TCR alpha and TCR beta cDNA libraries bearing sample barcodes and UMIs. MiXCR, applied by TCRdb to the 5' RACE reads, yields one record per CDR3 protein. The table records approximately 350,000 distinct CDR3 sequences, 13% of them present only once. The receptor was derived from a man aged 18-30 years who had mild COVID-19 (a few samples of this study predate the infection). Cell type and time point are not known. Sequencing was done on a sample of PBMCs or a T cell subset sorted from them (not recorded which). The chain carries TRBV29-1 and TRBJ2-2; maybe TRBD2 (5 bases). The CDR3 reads CSVAGYTGELFF. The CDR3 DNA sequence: TGCAGCGTGGCGGGTTACACCGGGGAGCTGTTTTTT.